This TCR beta chain originates from a study of vaccination and CD4 T cells after COVID-19. Study details: Post-COVID draws came a median approximately 93 days after diagnosis (range 35 to 161). Either a CEFX pool, an HIV-1 Nef pool, or no peptide was added to control cultures.

Trimming took 4 bases from V and 2 from J, leaving 9 bases between them. The CDR3 runs to 14 residues. Germline V CDR1 and CDR2: LNHDA, SQIVND (reference sequence). Treatment specified: approximately 9-day PBMC culture with coronavirus spike peptide pools or control peptides (ViraFEST assay). Oncomine TCR Beta short-read sequencing was applied to DNA from cultured CD4+ T cells. Extraction of genomic DNA was performed on cultured CD4+ T cells. TCRdb redid the calling of the PCR reads with MiXCR, one entry per CDR3 protein. The repertoire holds around 10,000 distinct CDR3 sequences, about 60% seen once, with 24% in the top ten. Concerning this clonotype: Its antigen is unidentified.

Specimen: CD4+ T cells from blood, cultured in vitro. The chain links TRBV19 to TRBJ1-5; D is uncertain. The clonotype was recovered from a human donor who had recovered from COVID-19. The chain's CDR3 is CASSSVGGNQPQHF. In DNA, the CDR3 is TGTGCCAGTAGTAGTGTGGGTGGCAATCAGCCCCAGCATTTT.